Included here is one T cell receptor beta chain sequence, with context. The data are from a study of post-analysis software for immune sequencing data. Unique molecular identifiers were present in the TCR beta cDNA libraries. The authors obtained 500,000 to 600,000 cDNA molecules from approximately 1 to 10 million T cells. TCRdb re-called the PCR reads with MiXCR, one entry per CDR3 protein. The sample carries some 690,000 distinct CDR3 sequences, around 27% recorded once. This TCR was sampled from a girl between 10 and 17 years old with multiple sclerosis. The sequencing input was blood.

The CDR3 sequence: CASSPDRGVQPQHF. The CDR3, as DNA: TGTGCCAGCAGCCCGGACAGGGGAGTTCAGCCCCAGCATTTT. The rearrangement links TRBV7-9 to TRBJ1-5; TRBD1 matches at 9 bases. CDR3 size: 14 residues. Germline-derived CDR1 and CDR2 are SEHNR and FQNEAQ (reference sequence). The V segment lost 5 bases and the J segment 6 bases; nucleotides outside the gene matches: 5. The whole variable domain, remainder taken from reference TRBV7-9 and TRBJ1-5, is DTGVSQNPRHKITKRGQNVTFRCDPISEHNRLYWYRQTLGQGPEFLTYFQNEAQLEKSRLLSDRFSAERPKGSFSTLEIQRTEQGDSAMYLCASSPDRGVQPQHFGDGTRLSIL.